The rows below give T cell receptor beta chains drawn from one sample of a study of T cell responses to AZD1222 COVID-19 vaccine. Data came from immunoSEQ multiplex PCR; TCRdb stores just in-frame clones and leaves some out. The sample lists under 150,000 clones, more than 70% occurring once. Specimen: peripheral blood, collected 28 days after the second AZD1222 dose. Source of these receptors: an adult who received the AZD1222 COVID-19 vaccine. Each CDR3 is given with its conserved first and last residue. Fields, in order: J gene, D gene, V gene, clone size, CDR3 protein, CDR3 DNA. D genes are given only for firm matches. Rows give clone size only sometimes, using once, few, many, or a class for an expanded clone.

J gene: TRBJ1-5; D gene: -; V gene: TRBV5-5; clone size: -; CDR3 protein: CASRAGLDQPQHF; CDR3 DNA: TGTGCCAGCAGGGCGGGGCTAGACCAGCCCCAGCATTTT
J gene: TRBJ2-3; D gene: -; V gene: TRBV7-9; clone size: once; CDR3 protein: CASSLARPPFDTQYF; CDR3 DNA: TGTGCCAGCAGCTTAGCCCGCCCGCCTTTTGACACGCAGTATTTT
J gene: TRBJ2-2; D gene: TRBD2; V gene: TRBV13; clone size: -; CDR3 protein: CASSFLGERGNTGELFF; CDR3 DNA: TGTGCCAGCAGCTTCCTCGGGGAGCGGGGGAACACCGGGGAGCTGTTTTTT
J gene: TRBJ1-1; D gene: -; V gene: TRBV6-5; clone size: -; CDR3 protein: CASSYSQAGYTEAFF; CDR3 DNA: TGTGCCAGCAGTTACTCGCAGGCCGGATACACTGAAGCTTTCTTT
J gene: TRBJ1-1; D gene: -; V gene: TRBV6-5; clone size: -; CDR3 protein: CASSTPLRTGTEAFF; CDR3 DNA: TGTGCCAGCAGTACACCACTCAGAACGGGGACTGAAGCTTTCTTT
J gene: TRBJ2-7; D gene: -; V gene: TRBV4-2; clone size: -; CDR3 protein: CASSRDEGYEQYF; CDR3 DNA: TGTGCCAGCAGCCGGGACGAAGGCTACGAGCAGTACTTC
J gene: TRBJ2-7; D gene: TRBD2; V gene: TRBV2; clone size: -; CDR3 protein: CATSGTSNYEQYF; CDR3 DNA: TGTGCCACTTCGGGGACTAGCAACTACGAGCAGTACTTC
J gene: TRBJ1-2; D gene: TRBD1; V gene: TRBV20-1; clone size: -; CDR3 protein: CSASGQGDYGYTF; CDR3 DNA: TGCAGTGCTAGTGGCCAGGGGGACTATGGCTACACCTTC
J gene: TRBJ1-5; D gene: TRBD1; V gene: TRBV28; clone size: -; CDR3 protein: CASSGHRGAGNQPQHF; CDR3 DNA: TGTGCCAGCAGTGGACACAGGGGCGCTGGCAATCAGCCCCAGCATTTT
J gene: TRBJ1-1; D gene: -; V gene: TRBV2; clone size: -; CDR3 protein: CASSEYTEAFF; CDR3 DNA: TGTGCCAGCAGTGAATACACTGAAGCTTTCTTT
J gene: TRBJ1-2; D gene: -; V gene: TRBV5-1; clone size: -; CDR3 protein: CASSAADGVDRYTF; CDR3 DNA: TGCGCCAGCAGCGCCGCCGACGGCGTTGATCGCTACACCTTC
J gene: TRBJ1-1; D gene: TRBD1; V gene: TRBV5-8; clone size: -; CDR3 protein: CASSFQFDRVSGNTEAFF; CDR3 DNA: TGTGCCAGCAGCTTCCAGTTTGACAGGGTCTCTGGAAACACTGAAGCTTTCTTT
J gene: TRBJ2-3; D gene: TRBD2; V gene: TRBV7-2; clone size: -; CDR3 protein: CASSLQAWERGASTDTQYF; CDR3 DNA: TGTGCCAGCAGCTTGCAAGCCTGGGAGCGGGGCGCCAGCACAGATACGCAGTATTTT
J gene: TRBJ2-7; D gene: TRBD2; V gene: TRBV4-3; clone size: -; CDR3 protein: CASSQAFSGGAVYEQYF; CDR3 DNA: TGCGCCAGCAGCCAAGCTTTTAGCGGGGGGGCCGTGTACGAGCAGTACTTC
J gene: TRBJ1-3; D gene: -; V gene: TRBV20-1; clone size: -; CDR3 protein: CSAPSGNTIYF; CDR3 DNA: TGCAGTGCCCCCTCTGGAAACACCATATATTTT
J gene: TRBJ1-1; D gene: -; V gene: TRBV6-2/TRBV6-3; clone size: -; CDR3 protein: CASSPGTAGLAFF; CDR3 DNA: TGTGCCAGCAGTCCCGGGACGGCAGGCTTGGCTTTCTTT
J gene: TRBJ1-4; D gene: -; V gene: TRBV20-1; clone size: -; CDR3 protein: CSASVPVPNEKLFF; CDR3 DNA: TGCAGTGCTAGTGTGCCAGTTCCTAATGAAAAACTGTTTTTT
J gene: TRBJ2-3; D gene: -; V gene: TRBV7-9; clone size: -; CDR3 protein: CASSLVLADTQYF; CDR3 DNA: TGTGCCAGCAGCTTGGTGCTCGCAGATACGCAGTATTTT
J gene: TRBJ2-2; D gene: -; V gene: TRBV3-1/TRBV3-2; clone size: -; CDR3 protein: CASSQDLSSRVGTGELFF; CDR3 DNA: TGTGCCAGCAGCCAAGATCTTTCCAGCCGAGTTGGCACCGGGGAGCTGTTTTTT
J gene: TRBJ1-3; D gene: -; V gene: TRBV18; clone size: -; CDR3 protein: CASSPIDSSGNTIYF; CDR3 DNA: TGTGCCAGCTCACCGATAGACAGCTCTGGAAACACCATATATTTT
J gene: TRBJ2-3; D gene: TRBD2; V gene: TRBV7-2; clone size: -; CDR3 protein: CASTLGSGGRTDTQYF; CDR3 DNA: TGTGCCAGCACCCTAGGGAGCGGGGGGAGAACAGATACGCAGTATTTT
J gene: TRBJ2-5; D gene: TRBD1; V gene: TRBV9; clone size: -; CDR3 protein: CASSWGQGAETQYF; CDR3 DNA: TGTGCCAGCAGCTGGGGACAGGGGGCAGAGACCCAGTACTTC
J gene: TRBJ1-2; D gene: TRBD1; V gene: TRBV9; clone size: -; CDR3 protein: CASSPTGTVYGYTF; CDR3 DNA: TGTGCCAGCAGCCCTACCGGGACAGTTTATGGCTACACCTTC
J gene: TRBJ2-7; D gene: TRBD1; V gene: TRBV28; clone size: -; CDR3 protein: CASTPGIWDRVNEQYF; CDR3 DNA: TGTGCCAGCACCCCCGGCATCTGGGACAGGGTGAACGAGCAGTACTTC
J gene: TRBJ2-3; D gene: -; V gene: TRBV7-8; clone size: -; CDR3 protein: CASSFAGPTSSTDTQYF; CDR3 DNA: TGTGCCAGCAGCTTCGCCGGACCGACCTCGAGCACAGATACGCAGTATTTT
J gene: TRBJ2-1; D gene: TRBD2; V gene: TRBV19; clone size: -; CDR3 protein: CASSLTSGDYNEQFF; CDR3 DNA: TGTGCCAGTAGTTTAACTAGCGGGGACTACAATGAGCAGTTCTTC
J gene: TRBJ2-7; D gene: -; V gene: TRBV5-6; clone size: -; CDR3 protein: CASSLYRDPYEQYF; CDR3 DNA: TGTGCCAGCAGCTTGTACAGGGACCCTTACGAGCAGTACTTC
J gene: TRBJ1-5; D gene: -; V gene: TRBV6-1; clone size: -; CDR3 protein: CASSEYSYPNQPQHF; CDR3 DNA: TGTGCCAGCAGTGAGTACAGTTACCCAAATCAGCCCCAGCATTTT
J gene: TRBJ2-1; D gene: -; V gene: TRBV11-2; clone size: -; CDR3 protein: CASRGARGQSSYNEQFF; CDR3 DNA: TGTGCCAGCAGAGGGGCCAGGGGACAAAGCTCCTACAATGAGCAGTTCTTC
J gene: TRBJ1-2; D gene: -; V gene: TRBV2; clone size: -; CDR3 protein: CASSEAPGFGQNYGYTF; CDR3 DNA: TGTGCCAGCAGTGAAGCCCCTGGCTTCGGACAGAACTATGGCTACACCTTC
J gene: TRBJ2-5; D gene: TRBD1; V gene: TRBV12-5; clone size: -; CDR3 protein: CASGTGQGQETQYF; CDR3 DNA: TGTGCTAGTGGCACTGGACAGGGCCAAGAGACCCAGTACTTC
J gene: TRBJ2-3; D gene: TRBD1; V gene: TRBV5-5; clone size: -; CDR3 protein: CASSSPTGGSDTQYF; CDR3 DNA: TGTGCCAGCAGCTCACCGACAGGGGGCTCAGATACGCAGTATTTT
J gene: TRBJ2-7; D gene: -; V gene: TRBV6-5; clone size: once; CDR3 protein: CASSYSYQGPEQYF; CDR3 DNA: TGTGCCAGCAGTTACTCATATCAGGGGCCCGAGCAGTACTTC
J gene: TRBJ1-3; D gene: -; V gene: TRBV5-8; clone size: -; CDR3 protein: CASSPGPISGNTIYF; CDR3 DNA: TGTGCCAGCAGCCCGGGACCGATCTCTGGAAACACCATATATTTT
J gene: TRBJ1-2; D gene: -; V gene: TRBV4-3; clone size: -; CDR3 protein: CASSQDRGDHGYTF; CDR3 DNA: TGCGCCAGCAGCCAGGACCGGGGAGACCATGGCTACACCTTC
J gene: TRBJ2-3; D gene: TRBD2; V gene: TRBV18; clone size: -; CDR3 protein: CASSPTLGGWGTDTQYF; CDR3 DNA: TGTGCCAGCTCACCCACTCTCGGGGGGTGGGGCACAGATACGCAGTATTTT
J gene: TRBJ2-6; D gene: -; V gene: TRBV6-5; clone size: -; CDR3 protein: CASGRYGSGANVLTF; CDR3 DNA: TGTGCCAGCGGCCGGTACGGCTCTGGGGCCAACGTCCTGACTTTC
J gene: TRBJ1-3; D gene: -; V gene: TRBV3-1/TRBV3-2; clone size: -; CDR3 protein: CASSQGGLVGNTIYF; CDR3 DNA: TGTGCCAGCAGCCAGGGGGGTCTGGTTGGAAACACCATATATTTT
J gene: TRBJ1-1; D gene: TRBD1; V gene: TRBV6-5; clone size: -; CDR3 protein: CASSPRTGRTEAFF; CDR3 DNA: TGTGCCAGCAGTCCAAGGACAGGGAGGACTGAAGCTTTCTTT
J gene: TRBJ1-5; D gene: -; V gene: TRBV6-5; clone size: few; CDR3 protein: CASKGHEGNQPQHF; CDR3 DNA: TGTGCCAGCAAGGGACATGAGGGCAATCAGCCCCAGCATTTT
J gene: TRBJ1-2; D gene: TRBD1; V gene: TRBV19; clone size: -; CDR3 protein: CASSIGQGDYGYTF; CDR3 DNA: TGTGCCAGTAGTATAGGCCAGGGGGACTATGGCTACACCTTC
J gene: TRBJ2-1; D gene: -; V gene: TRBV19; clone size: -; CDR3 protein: CASSRPDSSYNEQFF; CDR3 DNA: TGTGCCAGTAGTAGACCTGATAGCTCCTACAATGAGCAGTTCTTC
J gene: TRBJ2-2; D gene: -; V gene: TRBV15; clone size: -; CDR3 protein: CATSRGGASNTGELFF; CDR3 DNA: TGTGCCACCAGCAGAGGGGGGGCCTCGAACACCGGGGAGCTGTTTTTT
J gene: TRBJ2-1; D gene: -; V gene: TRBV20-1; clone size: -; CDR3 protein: CSATYNEQFF; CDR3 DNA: TGCAGTGCTACCTACAATGAGCAGTTCTTC
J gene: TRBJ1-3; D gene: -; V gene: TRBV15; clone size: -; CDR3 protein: CATSPGDLTSGNTIYF; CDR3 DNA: TGTGCCACCAGTCCAGGGGATTTGACCTCTGGAAACACCATATATTTT
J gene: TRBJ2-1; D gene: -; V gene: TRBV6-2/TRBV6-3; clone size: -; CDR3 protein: CASSYVGTNEQFF; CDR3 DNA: TGTGCCAGCAGTTACGTGGGAACGAATGAGCAGTTCTTC
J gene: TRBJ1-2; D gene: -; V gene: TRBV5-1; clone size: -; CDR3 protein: CASSLLLGPSGYTF; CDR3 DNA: TGCGCCAGCAGCTTGCTCCTGGGGCCTTCTGGCTACACCTTC